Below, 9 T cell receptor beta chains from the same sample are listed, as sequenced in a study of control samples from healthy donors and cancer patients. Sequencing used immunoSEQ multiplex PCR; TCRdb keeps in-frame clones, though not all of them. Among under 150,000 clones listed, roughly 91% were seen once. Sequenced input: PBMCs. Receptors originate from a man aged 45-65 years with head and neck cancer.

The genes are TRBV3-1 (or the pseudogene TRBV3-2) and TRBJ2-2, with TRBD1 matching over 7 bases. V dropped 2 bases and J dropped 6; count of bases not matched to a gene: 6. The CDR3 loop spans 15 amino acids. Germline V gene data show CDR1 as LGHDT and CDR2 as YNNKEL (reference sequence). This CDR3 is CASSQHRGDSGELFF. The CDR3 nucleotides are TGTGCCAGCAGCCAACACAGGGGTGACTCCGGGGAGCTGTTTTTT.

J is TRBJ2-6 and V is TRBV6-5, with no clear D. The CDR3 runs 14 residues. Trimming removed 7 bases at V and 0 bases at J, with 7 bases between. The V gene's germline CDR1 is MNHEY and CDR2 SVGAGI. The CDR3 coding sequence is TGTGCCAGCAACACTAACTCTGGGGCCAACGTCCTGACTTTC. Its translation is CASNTNSGANVLTF.

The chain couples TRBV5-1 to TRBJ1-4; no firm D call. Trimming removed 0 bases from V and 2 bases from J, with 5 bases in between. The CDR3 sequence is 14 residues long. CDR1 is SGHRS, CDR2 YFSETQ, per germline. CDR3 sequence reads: CASSLVGTNEKLFF. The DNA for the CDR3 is TGCGCCAGCAGCTTGGTGGGGACTAATGAAAAACTGTTTTTT.

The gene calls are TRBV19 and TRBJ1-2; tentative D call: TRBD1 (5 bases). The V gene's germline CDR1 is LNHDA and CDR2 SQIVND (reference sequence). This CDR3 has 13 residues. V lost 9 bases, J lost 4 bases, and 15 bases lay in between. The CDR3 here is CASSKAGTYGYTF. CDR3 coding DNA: TGTGCCAGCTCAAAGGCAGGGACCTATGGCTACACCTTC.

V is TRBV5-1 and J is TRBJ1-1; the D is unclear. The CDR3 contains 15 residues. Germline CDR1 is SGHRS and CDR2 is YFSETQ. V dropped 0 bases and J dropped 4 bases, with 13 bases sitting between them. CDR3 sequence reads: CASSLVVGTGTEAFF. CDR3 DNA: TGCGCCAGCAGCTTGGTTGTGGGTACGGGCACTGAAGCTTTCTTT. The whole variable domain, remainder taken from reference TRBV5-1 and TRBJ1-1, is KAGVTQTPRYLIKTRGQQVTLSCSPISGHRSVSWYQQTPGQGLQFLFEYFSETQRNKGNFPGRFSGRQFSNSRSEMNVSTLELGDSALYLCASSLVVGTGTEAFFGQGTRLTVV.

CDR3 DNA: TGTGCCAGCAGCGCCGAATGGAATAGCGGGGGAGGCACAGATACGCAGTATTTT. Translating it yields CASSAEWNSGGGTDTQYF. The chain combines TRBV5-4 with TRBJ2-3; 9 bases agree with TRBD2. V dropped 4 bases and J dropped 1; count of bases not matched to a gene: 13. Germline values: CDR1 SGHNT, CDR2 YYREEE (reference sequence). CDR3 size: 18 residues.

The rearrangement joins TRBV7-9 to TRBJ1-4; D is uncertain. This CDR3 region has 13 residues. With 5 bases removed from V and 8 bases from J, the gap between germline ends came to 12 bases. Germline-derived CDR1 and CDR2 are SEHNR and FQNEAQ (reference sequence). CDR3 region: CASSPDGGEKLFF. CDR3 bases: TGTGCCAGCAGCCCCGACGGTGGGGAAAAACTGTTTTTT.

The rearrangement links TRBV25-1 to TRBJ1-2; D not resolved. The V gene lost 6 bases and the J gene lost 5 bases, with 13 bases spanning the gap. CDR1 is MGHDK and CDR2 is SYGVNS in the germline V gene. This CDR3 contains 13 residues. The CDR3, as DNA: TGTGCCAGCAGCCCTGCAGGTACTTATGGCTACACCTTC. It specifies CASSPAGTYGYTF.

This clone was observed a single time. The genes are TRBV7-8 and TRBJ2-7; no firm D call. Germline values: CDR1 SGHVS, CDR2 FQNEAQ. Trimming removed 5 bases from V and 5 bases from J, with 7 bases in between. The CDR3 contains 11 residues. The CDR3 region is CASSLVHEQYF. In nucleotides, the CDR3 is TGTGCCAGCAGCCTAGTCCACGAGCAGTACTTC.